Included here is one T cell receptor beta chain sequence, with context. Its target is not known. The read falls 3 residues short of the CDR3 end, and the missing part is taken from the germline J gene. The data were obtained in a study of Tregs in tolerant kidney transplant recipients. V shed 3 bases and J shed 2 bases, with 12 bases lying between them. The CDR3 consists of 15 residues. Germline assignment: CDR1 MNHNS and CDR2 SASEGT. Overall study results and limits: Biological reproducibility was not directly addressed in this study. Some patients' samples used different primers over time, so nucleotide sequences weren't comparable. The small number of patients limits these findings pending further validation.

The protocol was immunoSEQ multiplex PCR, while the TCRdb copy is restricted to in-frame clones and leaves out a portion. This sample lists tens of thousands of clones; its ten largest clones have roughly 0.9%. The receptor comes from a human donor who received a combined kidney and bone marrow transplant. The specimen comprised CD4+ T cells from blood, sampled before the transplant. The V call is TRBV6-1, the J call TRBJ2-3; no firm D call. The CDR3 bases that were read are TGTGCCAGCAGTGACTTGGGCAGAAACACAGATACG. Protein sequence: CASSDLGRNTDT. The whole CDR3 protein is CASSDLGRNTDTQYF.